Shown below are 14 T cell receptor beta chains from a single sample sequenced in a study of blood T cell repertoires in COVID-19. The table came from immunoSEQ multiplex PCR; TCRdb's copy has only in-frame clones and leaves some out. The sample lists about 82,000 clones; 80% were seen once. Sequencing was done on a sample of peripheral blood. All receptors come from a woman aged 40 to 50 with active or convalescent COVID-19.

This chain joins TRBV28 and TRBJ1-2; TRBD1 is a possible D gene (6 bases). From germline, CDR1 is MDHEN and CDR2 SYDVKM. V lost 6 bases and J lost 4, with 21 bases in between. The CDR3 covers 16 residues. In DNA form, the CDR3 reads TGTGCCAGCAGCCAACTTAACAGGGCGGTCGGCTATGGCTACACCTTC. Encoded protein: CASSQLNRAVGYGYTF.

The V call is TRBV11-3, the J call TRBJ2-7; D possibly corresponds to TRBD2 (5 bases). This CDR3 has 14 amino acids. The germline CDR1 and CDR2 sequences are SGHNT and YENEEA. V gave up 1 base and J gave up 2 bases, with 9 bases separating them. In DNA, the CDR3 is TGTGCCAGCAGCTTAGCGGGGTCGGCCTACGAGCAGTACTTC. The encoded protein is CASSLAGSAYEQYF.

The V gene is TRBV5-5, the J gene TRBJ2-5, with 7 bases matching TRBD1. Trimming cost V 4 bases and J 5 bases; bases outside gene matches: 5. This CDR3 is built from 13 residues. Germline CDR1 reads SGHKS; CDR2 reads YYEKEE (reference sequence). The DNA of the CDR3 is TGTGCCAGCAGCACTACAGGGGCTGAGACCCAGTACTTC. This translates into CASSTTGAETQYF.

This rearrangement joins TRBV6-5 to TRBJ2-1, with a possible D match to TRBD1 (6 bases). The germline V gene has CDR1 MNHEY and CDR2 SVGAGI. Trimming removed 5 bases at V and 3 bases at J, with 14 bases between. This CDR3 region has 15 residues. CDR3 in DNA: TGTGCCAGCAGTCTACAGGGCCTTCTCTACAATGAGCAGTTCTTC. Amino acids: CASSLQGLLYNEQFF.

The chain links TRBV7-2 to TRBJ2-3; the D gene is possibly TRBD1 (5 bases). V was trimmed by 2 bases and J by 6 bases, leaving 15 bases between them. The CDR3 is 15 amino acids. The germline V gene has CDR1 SGHTA and CDR2 FQGNSA. The CDR3: CASSLLPGAGDTQYF. The CDR3, as DNA: TGTGCCAGCAGCTTACTTCCGGGCGCAGGGGATACGCAGTATTTT.

This chain links TRBV28 with TRBJ1-5; D call uncertain. In germline, CDR1 is MDHEN, CDR2 SYDVKM. CDR3 length: 16 residues. V dropped 3 bases and J dropped 0 bases, with 12 bases sitting between them. The CDR3 is CASSFGASYSNQPQHF. The CDR3 DNA sequence: TGTGCCAGCAGTTTTGGTGCCAGTTATAGCAATCAGCCCCAGCATTTT.

This clone has at least ten counts. V gene TRBV4-1 combines with J gene TRBJ2-7, with TRBD2 matching 7 bases. V shed 1 base and J 4 bases; nucleotides not matched to a gene: 7. CDR1 and CDR2 (germline): MGHRA, YSYEKL. The CDR3 is 15 residues long. CDR3 nucleotide sequence: TGCGCCAGCAGCCAAGGACAGACTAGCCAATACGAGCAGTACTTC. This sequence encodes CASSQGQTSQYEQYF.

The V call is TRBV15, the J call TRBJ2-7; D is possibly TRBD2 (6 bases). The CDR3 contains 14 residues. Germline V gene data show CDR1 as LNHNV and CDR2 as YYDKDF (reference sequence). The V end was cut by 5 bases, the J end by 4 bases, with 15 bases between. CDR3 DNA: TGTGCCACCAGCCTCAAGCGGGCCGGGTACGAGCAGTACTTC. Amino acids: CATSLKRAGYEQYF.

The chain couples TRBV28 to TRBJ2-7; 8 positions agree with TRBD2. This CDR3 is built from 14 residues. CDR1 is MDHEN, CDR2 SYDVKM, per germline. J gave up 3 bases and V 2 bases, and 3 bases lay outside the gene matches. The DNA of the CDR3 is TGTGCCAGCAGTTTAACTAGCGGCTACTACGAGCAGTACTTC. Protein sequence: CASSLTSGYYEQYF.

The chain combines TRBV20-1 with TRBJ2-7, with a tentative D call TRBD1 (5 bases). This CDR3 is 11 amino acids long. The V end was cut by 4 bases, the J end by 3 bases, with 7 bases between. Germline V lookup: CDR1 DFQATT, CDR2 SNEGSKA (reference sequence). In DNA form, the CDR3 reads TGCAGTGCTAAGGGGTTCTACGAGCAGTACTTC. Translating it yields CSAKGFYEQYF.

The chain joins TRBV19 to TRBJ2-1; possibly TRBD1 for D (5 bases). V was shortened by 7 bases and J by 10 bases, with 17 bases between the two germline ends. There are 13 residues in the CDR3. The germline CDR1 and CDR2 sequences are LNHDA and SQIVND (reference sequence). This CDR3 is CASTLGALGEQFF. The CDR3 bases are TGTGCCAGTACCCTAGGGGCTTTGGGGGAGCAGTTCTTC.

This clone showed up just once. The rearrangement uses TRBV27 and TRBJ1-2; 9 bases map to TRBD1. CDR1 is MNHEY and CDR2 is SMNVEV in the germline V gene (reference sequence). The CDR3 consists of 14 residues. After removal of 6 bases from V and 7 bases from J, the junction contained 9 bases not matched to a gene. For the CDR3, the DNA is TGTGCCAGCAGACCCCGCACAGGGGGCTTTGGCTACACCTTC. It specifies CASRPRTGGFGYTF.

V usage is TRBV9 and J usage is TRBJ2-2; possibly TRBD1 for D (8 bases). Germline assignment: CDR1 SGDLS and CDR2 YYNGEE. CDR3 length: 15 residues. V was cut by 3 bases and J by 5 bases, with 14 bases left in between. The chain's CDR3 is CASSDDRGGTGELFF. CDR3 sequence (DNA): TGTGCCAGCAGCGATGACAGGGGAGGGACCGGGGAGCTGTTTTTT.

The V gene is TRBV11-2, the J gene TRBJ2-5; a possible D gene is TRBD1 (5 bases). The CDR3 consists of 15 residues. CDR1 and CDR2 from the germline V gene are SGHAT and FQNNGV. Trimming stripped 1 base from V and 4 bases from J, with 13 bases between. CDR3 region: CASSLGTGGAETQYF. The CDR3 DNA reads as TGTGCCAGCAGCTTAGGAACAGGTGGGGCAGAGACCCAGTACTTC.